This T cell receptor (beta chain) stems from a study of human T cells and chemical hapten exposure. The overall study: Application of 0.01% DPC to the upper back was done by patch test, with a reading at 6 days. A patient group, mainly female, showed alopecia areata, totalis or universalis.

The time point was: patch test 1, 2 weeks after DPC sensitization. Described treatment: therapeutic diphenylcyclopropenone sensitization with weekly scalp DPC. Alopecia patients, 18 to 70 years old and DPC-suitable, served as donors. Each CDR3 protein gets one entry after TCRdb re-called the RACE reads with MiXCR. The profile shows 150,000 to 200,000 distinct CDR3 sequences, under 25% of them singletons. Findings of the study overall: A positive correlation with patch test score was found for PT1 expanded TCR counts.

V was clipped by 0 bases and J by 2 bases, with 3 bases between them. This CDR3 spans 13 amino acids. Germline-derived CDR1 and CDR2 are SNHLY and FYNNEI. Regarding this clonotype: Its cognate antigen is unknown.

The source is a woman aged 50 to 60 with alopecia areata. Some clones in this sample may be carry-over from other donors' samples. The sample consisted of whole blood, taken in connection with sensitization to the hapten diphenylcyclopropenone (DPC). The genes are TRBV2 and TRBJ2-3, with D uncertain. The CDR3 reads CASSEAFTDTQYF. The CDR3 DNA reads TGTGCCAGCAGTGAAGCGTTCACAGATACGCAGTATTTT.